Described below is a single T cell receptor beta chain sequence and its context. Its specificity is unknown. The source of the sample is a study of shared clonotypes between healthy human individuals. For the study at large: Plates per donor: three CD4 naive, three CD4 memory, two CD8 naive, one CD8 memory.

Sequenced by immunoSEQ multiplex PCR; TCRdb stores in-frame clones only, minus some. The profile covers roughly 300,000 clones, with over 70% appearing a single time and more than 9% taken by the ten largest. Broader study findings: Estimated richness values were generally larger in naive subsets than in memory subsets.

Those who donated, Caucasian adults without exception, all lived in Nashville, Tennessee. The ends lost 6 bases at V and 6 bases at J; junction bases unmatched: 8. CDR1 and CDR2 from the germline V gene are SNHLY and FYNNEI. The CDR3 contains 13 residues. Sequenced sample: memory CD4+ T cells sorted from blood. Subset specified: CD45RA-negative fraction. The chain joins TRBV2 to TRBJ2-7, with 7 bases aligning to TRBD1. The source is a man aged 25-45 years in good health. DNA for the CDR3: TGTGCCAGCAGCGGGGACAGTGGCGGCGAGCAGTACTTC. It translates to CASSGDSGGEQYF.